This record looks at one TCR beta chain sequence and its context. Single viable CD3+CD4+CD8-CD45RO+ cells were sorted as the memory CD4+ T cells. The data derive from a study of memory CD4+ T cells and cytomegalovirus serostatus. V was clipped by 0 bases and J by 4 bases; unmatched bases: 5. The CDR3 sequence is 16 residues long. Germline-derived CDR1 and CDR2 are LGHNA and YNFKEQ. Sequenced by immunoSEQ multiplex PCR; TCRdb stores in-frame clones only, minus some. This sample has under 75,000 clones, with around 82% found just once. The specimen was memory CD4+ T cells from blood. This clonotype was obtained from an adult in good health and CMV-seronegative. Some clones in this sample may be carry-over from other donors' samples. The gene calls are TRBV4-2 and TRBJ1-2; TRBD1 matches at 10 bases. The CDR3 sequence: CASSQESRDRGYGYTF. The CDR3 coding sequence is TGTGCCAGCAGCCAAGAGTCGAGGGACAGGGGCTATGGCTACACCTTC.